A single sample is the source of the 26 T cell receptor beta chains below, sequenced in a study of Ad26.COV2.S vaccination and SARS-CoV-2 variants. TCRdb keeps only in-frame clones here, not all; method: immunoSEQ multiplex PCR. The sample yields about 460,000 clones, 80% to 90% seen once. Treatment denoted: some 19 received Ad26.COV2.S at low or high dose, single or two shots; roughly five received placebo; per-sample allocation not given. Specimen acquisition occurred on day 63 following the initial vaccine or placebo injection. This specimen was peripheral blood, taken in a trial of Ad26.COV2.S vaccine versus placebo. The receptors derive from a person between 18 and 59 years old who received the Ad26.COV2.S COVID-19 vaccine or a placebo.

This clone was detected a few times. This chain links TRBV7-9 with TRBJ1-1; 9 bases match TRBD1. The CDR3 is made up of 14 amino acids. The V and J ends lost 1 base and 5 bases, in that order; junction bases with no gene match: 2. Germline V gene data show CDR1 as SEHNR and CDR2 as FQNEAQ (reference sequence). The CDR3 spells CASSLETGGTEAFF. CDR3 in DNA: TGTGCCAGCAGCTTAGAGACAGGGGGGACTGAAGCTTTCTTT.

The chain employs TRBV5-1 and TRBJ2-2; D is possibly TRBD2 (6 bases). The CDR3 has 18 amino acids. Trimming removed 2 bases from V and 6 bases from J, with 23 bases in between. Germline V gene lookup returns CDR1 SGHRS and CDR2 YFSETQ. The CDR3 DNA reads as TGCGCCAGCAGCTTTGGAGGGTTCCTTGGTAGGGATGCCGGGGAGCTGTTTTTT. Amino acids: CASSFGGFLGRDAGELFF.

The chain is built from TRBV27 and TRBJ2-2, with D possibly called TRBD1 or TRBD2 (6 bases each). The CDR3 is made up of 12 amino acids. The V end lost 8 bases, the J end lost 15 bases, and 19 bases lay between the germline ends. Per the germline V gene, CDR1 is MNHEY and CDR2 is SMNVEV (reference sequence). This chain's CDR3 is CASQGTGIELFF. The CDR3 DNA reads TGTGCCAGCCAGGGGACTGGCATTGAGTTGTTTTTT.

The chain carries TRBV2 and TRBJ2-3; D is perhaps TRBD2 (6 bases). Looked up from germline, CDR1 is SNHLY and CDR2 is FYNNEI. Trimming removed 4 bases from V and 2 bases from J, with 22 bases in between. This CDR3 has 18 residues. CDR3 sequence (DNA): TGTGCCAGCAGTGGAGTGGAGGGGACGCTTACATTCACAGATACGCAGTATTTT. Amino acid sequence: CASSGVEGTLTFTDTQYF.

The chain combines TRBV30 with TRBJ2-7; TRBD2 matches 7 bases. Germline CDR1 GTSNPN, CDR2 SVGIG (reference sequence). J gave up 6 bases and V 3 bases, and 5 bases lay outside the gene matches. This CDR3 region has 12 residues. For the CDR3, the DNA is TGTGCCTGGAGCTGGGGGGGGTCCGAGCAGTACTTC. It yields the protein CAWSWGGSEQYF. The full variable domain, with the rest looked up from reference TRBV30 and TRBJ2-7, is SQTIHQWPATLVQPVGSPLSLECTVEGTSNPNLYWYRQAAGRGLQLLFYSVGIGQISSEVPQNLSASRPQDRQFILSSKKLLLSDSGFYLCAWSWGGSEQYFGPGTRLTVT.

The rearrangement joins TRBV6-2 or TRBV6-3 to TRBJ2-5, with a weak D call TRBD2 (6 bases). Germline assignment: CDR1 MNHEY and CDR2 SVGEGT. The length of the CDR3 is 13 residues. The V gene lost 4 bases and the J gene lost 1 base, with 7 bases spanning the gap. CDR3 amino acids: CASSFSGQETQYF. The CDR3 DNA follows: TGTGCCAGCAGTTTTAGCGGCCAAGAGACCCAGTACTTC.

DNA for the CDR3: TGTGCCAGCAGCCAACAGGGGCAGACCTACGAGCAGTACTTC. This translates into CASSQQGQTYEQYF. This sequence joins TRBV14 and TRBJ2-7, with D possibly being TRBD1 (6 bases). V was trimmed by 2 bases and J by 2 bases, leaving 10 bases between them. The CDR3 totals 14 residues. Germline CDR1 is SGHDN and CDR2 is FVKESK.

V gene TRBV14 combines with J gene TRBJ2-5; D is perhaps TRBD2 (7 bases). The germline gives CDR1 SGHDN, CDR2 FVKESK. V lost 2 bases to trimming and J lost 8 bases, with 12 bases between them. The CDR3 is made up of 13 amino acids. The CDR3 nucleotides are TGTGCCAGCAGCCAACAGGGCGGGGGCACCCAGTACTTC. It yields the protein CASSQQGGGTQYF.

This chain's CDR3 is CSLGGANLGAGGTEAFF. CDR3 nucleotides: TGCAGCCTCGGTGGGGCGAACCTAGGGGCGGGGGGTACTGAAGCTTTCTTT. V usage is TRBV29-1 and J usage is TRBJ1-1; a possible D gene is TRBD1 (5 bases). Trimming shortened V by 8 bases and J by 5 bases, and 30 bases separated the two germline ends. Germline V lookup: CDR1 SQVTM, CDR2 ANQGSEA. This CDR3 region has 17 residues. Full variable domain (remainder filled in from reference TRBV29-1 and TRBJ1-1): SAVISQKPSRDICQRGTSLTIQCQVDSQVTMMFWYRQQPGQSLTLIATANQGSEATYESGFVIDKFPISRPNLTFSTLTVSNMSPEDSSIYLCSLGGANLGAGGTEAFFGQGTRLTVV.

The chain combines TRBV11-2 with TRBJ1-2, with D uncertain. The CDR3 spans 15 residues. Between the trimmed V and J ends, which lost 1 base and 3 bases, there was a span of 12 bases. CDR1 and CDR2 (germline): SGHAT, FQNNGV. The CDR3 sequence: CASSLVVSDDYGYTF. CDR3 nucleotides: TGTGCCAGCAGCTTAGTAGTGTCGGACGACTATGGCTACACCTTC. Full variable domain (outside the CDR3, taken from reference TRBV11-2 and TRBJ1-2): EAGVAQSPRYKIIEKRQSVAFWCNPISGHATLYWYQQILGQGPKLLIQFQNNGVVDDSQLPKDRFSAERLKGVDSTLKIQPAKLEDSAVYLCASSLVVSDDYGYTFGSGTRLTVV.

V is TRBV11-2 and J is TRBJ1-2; D is ambiguous. The V gene lost 6 bases and the J gene lost 8 bases, with 16 bases spanning the gap. The germline CDR1 and CDR2 sequences are SGHAT and FQNNGV. There are 13 residues in the CDR3. The CDR3, as DNA: TGTGCCAGCAGTCCGGGAAACTCGGGAGGCTACACCTTC. The encoded protein is CASSPGNSGGYTF.

The table lists this clone with a count of one. The chain carries TRBV2 and TRBJ2-3, with TRBD2 as a possible D gene (6 bases). Trimming took off 6 bases at V and 6 bases at J, with 19 bases between the two ends. The CDR3 runs 15 residues. Germline V gene sequence: CDR1 SNHLY, CDR2 FYNNEI. The CDR3: CASRARLVLSDTQYF. The DNA of the CDR3 is TGTGCCAGCAGAGCGCGACTAGTATTGTCCGATACGCAGTATTTT.

The chain employs TRBV5-1 and TRBJ2-6; 7 bases match TRBD1. V shed 10 bases and J 2 bases; nucleotides not matched to a gene: 12. The CDR3 has 16 amino acids. Per the germline V gene, CDR1 is SGHRS and CDR2 is YFSETQ. CDR3 amino acids: CARGARQGPGANVLTF. The CDR3 DNA reads as TGCGCCCGCGGCGCCCGACAGGGTCCTGGGGCCAACGTCCTGACTTTC.

The chain couples TRBV7-2 to TRBJ2-7; D is unclear. The V and J ends lost 0 bases and 1 base respectively, with 4 bases between them. The germline V gene has CDR1 SGHTA and CDR2 FQGNSA. This CDR3 has 13 amino acids. CDR3 DNA sequence: TGTGCCAGCAGCTTAGCCGGATCCTACGAGCAGTACTTC. Protein: CASSLAGSYEQYF.

The V gene is TRBV13, the J gene TRBJ1-4; 7 positions match TRBD1. The J segment lost 6 bases and the V segment lost 5 bases, leaving 12 bases of the junction unmatched. Germline V gives CDR1 PRHDT, CDR2 FYEKMQ (reference sequence). This CDR3 has 16 residues. CDR3 DNA sequence: TGTGCCAGCAGCCAACTCAGTATCACAGGGGATGAAAAACTGTTTTTT. Protein: CASSQLSITGDEKLFF.

The chain uses TRBV7-3 and TRBJ1-6; TRBD1 is a possible D gene (6 bases). CDR1 and CDR2 from the germline V gene are SGHTA and FQGTGA. The CDR3 is 14 residues long. The ends were cut back, 8 bases at V and 7 bases at J, with 15 bases in the middle. The CDR3 spells CASGSGGLNSPLHF. The CDR3 nucleotides are TGTGCCAGCGGTTCGGGGGGGCTAAATTCACCCCTCCACTTT.

The rearrangement uses TRBV7-2 and TRBJ2-1; 13 bases agree with TRBD2. Germline CDR1 is SGHTA and CDR2 is FQGNSA. V lost 5 bases and J lost 0; bases outside the gene matches: 10. CDR3 size: 19 residues. The CDR3 DNA reads as TGTGCCAGCAGCACCCCGGGACTAGCGGGGAGCCCCTCCTACAATGAGCAGTTCTTC. Residues: CASSTPGLAGSPSYNEQFF.

This sequence joins TRBV29-1 and TRBJ2-1, with 14 bases matching TRBD2. Unmatched junction bases numbered 4, after V lost 6 bases and J lost 6 bases. The germline V gene encodes CDR1 SQVTM and CDR2 ANQGSEA. This CDR3 has 14 amino acids. This chain's CDR3 is CSVRLAGGPNEQFF. The CDR3 DNA sequence: TGCAGCGTCCGACTAGCGGGAGGGCCCAATGAGCAGTTCTTC.

The V gene is TRBV2, the J gene TRBJ2-3; D is possibly TRBD1 (6 bases). Trimming took 8 bases from V and 0 from J, leaving 15 bases between them. Germline CDR1 SNHLY, CDR2 FYNNEI. The length of the CDR3 is 15 residues. CDR3 sequence reads: CASGVQGSSTDTQYF. CDR3 sequence (DNA): TGTGCCAGCGGTGTACAGGGATCTAGCACAGATACGCAGTATTTT.

The chain joins TRBV18 to TRBJ1-3, with D possibly being TRBD1 (5 bases). V lost 3 bases, J lost 1 base, and 10 bases lay in between. This CDR3 has 15 amino acids. Germline V gene lookup returns CDR1 KGHSH and CDR2 LQKENI. DNA of the CDR3: TGTGCCAGCTCACCGGTCCAGGGTTCTGGAAACACCATATATTTT. As protein: CASSPVQGSGNTIYF.

The gene calls are TRBV10-3 and TRBJ1-1; D unclear. Trimming took 0 bases from V and 7 from J, leaving 9 bases between them. Germline CDR1 reads ENHRY; CDR2 reads SYGVKD. The CDR3 runs 13 residues. CDR3 region: CAISESESFEAFF. The CDR3 nucleotides are TGTGCCATCAGTGAGTCGGAGAGTTTTGAAGCTTTCTTT.

This clone was observed a few times. The gene calls are TRBV6-4 and TRBJ2-3; 11 positions match TRBD2. The trim removed 0 bases at V and 5 bases at J, leaving 4 bases unmatched. The CDR3 is 16 amino acids. Germline assignment: CDR1 MRHNA and CDR2 SNTAGT. CDR3 coding DNA: TGTGCCAGCAGTGACTCGAAGGGGACTAGCGGAGATACGCAGTATTTT. Translation gives CASSDSKGTSGDTQYF.

In its sample, this clone was seen once. The rearrangement links TRBV15 to TRBJ2-3, with 7 positions matching TRBD2. The V gene end was trimmed by 0 bases and the J gene end by 6 bases; junction bases not matched to a gene: 24. The length of the CDR3 is 21 residues. Germline CDR1 is LNHNV and CDR2 is YYDKDF (reference sequence). The CDR3 region has the DNA TGTGCCACCAGCAGAGATCTGCCTAGCGGCCCAGAAGTGGGCTCGAGGGATACGCAGTATTTT. Its translation: CATSRDLPSGPEVGSRDTQYF.

J is TRBJ2-1 and V is TRBV4-1; TRBD2 agrees at 8 bases. The CDR3 sequence is 16 residues long. V lost 4 bases, J lost 8 bases, and 13 bases stayed unmatched. Germline loops: CDR1 MGHRA, CDR2 YSYEKL. The CDR3 region has the DNA TGCGCCAGCAGCCTAAGTGATCGGGAGGGCCTATATGAGCAGTTCTTC. It yields the protein CASSLSDREGLYEQFF.

This chain connects TRBV14 to TRBJ2-1, with 7 bases identical to TRBD1. CDR3 length: 15 amino acids. Germline V gives CDR1 SGHDN, CDR2 FVKESK. Losses at the gene ends were 4 bases for V and 15 bases for J; bases not matched to a gene: 18. Here the CDR3 reads CASSPTIGGPIIRFF. The DNA for the CDR3 is TGTGCCAGCAGCCCAACGATAGGGGGCCCGATCATCCGGTTCTTC. The entire variable domain, with the rest obtained from reference TRBV14 and TRBJ2-1, is as follows: EAGVTQFPSHSVIEKGQTVTLRCDPISGHDNLYWYRRVMGKEIKFLLHFVKESKQDESGMPNNRFLAERTGGTYSTLKVQPAELEDSGVYFCASSPTIGGPIIRFFGPGTRLTVL.

The chain uses TRBV7-9 and TRBJ1-1; 9 bases align to TRBD1. The germline CDR1 and CDR2 sequences are SEHNR and FQNEAQ (reference sequence). Germline trimming cut 5 bases from V and 1 base from J; bases unmatched to any gene: 5. The CDR3 length is 15 residues. In DNA form, the CDR3 reads TGTGCCAGCAGCCCCGGGACAGGGAGGAACACTGAAGCTTTCTTT. Protein: CASSPGTGRNTEAFF.